This T cell receptor beta chain was captured by sequencing in a study of T-cell memory formation after mild COVID-19. TCRdb ran MiXCR on the 5' RACE reads and lists one entry per CDR3 protein. Among some 300,000 distinct CDR3 sequences listed, 20% to 25% were seen once. With 4 bases removed from V and 3 bases from J, the gap between germline ends came to 15 bases. This CDR3 region has 16 residues. This clonotype was detected a few times. The V call is TRBV12-3 or TRBV12-4, the J call TRBJ2-2; possibly TRBD2 for D (6 bases). Material for sequencing was PBMCs or a T cell subset sorted from them (not recorded which). The sequence derives from a man aged 18 to 35 who had mild COVID-19 (a few samples of this study predate the infection). Cell type and time point are not known. The DNA of the CDR3 is TGTGCCAGCAGTTCCCTTACTGGGGAGGACACCGGGGAGCTGTTTTTT. Its protein product is CASSSLTGEDTGELFF.